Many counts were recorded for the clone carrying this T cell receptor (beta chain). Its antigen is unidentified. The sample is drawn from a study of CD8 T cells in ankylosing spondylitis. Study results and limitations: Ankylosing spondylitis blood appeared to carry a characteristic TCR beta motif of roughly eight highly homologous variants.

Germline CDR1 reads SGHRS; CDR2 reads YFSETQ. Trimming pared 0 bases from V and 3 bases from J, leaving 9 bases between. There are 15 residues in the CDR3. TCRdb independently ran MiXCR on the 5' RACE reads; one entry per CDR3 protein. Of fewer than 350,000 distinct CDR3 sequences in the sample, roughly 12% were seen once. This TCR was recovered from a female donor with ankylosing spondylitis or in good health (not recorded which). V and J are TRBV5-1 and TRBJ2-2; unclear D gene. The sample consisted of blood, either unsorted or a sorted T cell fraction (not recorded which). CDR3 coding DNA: TGCGCCAGCAGCTTGGAGGTCAGCCACACCGGGGAGCTGTTTTTT. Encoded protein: CASSLEVSHTGELFF.